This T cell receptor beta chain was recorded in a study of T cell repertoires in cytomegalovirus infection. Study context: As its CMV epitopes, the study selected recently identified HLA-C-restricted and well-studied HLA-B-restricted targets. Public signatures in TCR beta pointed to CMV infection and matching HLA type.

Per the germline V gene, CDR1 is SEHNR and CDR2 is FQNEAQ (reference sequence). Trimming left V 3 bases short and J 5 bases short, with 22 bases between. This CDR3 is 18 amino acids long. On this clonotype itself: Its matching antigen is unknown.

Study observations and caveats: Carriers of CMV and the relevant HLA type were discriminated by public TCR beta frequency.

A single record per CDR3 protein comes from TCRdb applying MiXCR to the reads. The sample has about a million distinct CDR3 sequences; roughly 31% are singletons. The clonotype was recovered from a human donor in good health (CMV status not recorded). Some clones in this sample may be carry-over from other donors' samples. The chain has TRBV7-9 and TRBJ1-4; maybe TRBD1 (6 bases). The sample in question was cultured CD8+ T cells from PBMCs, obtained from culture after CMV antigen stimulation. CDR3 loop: CASSFTPTESGANEKLFF. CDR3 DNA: TGTGCCAGCAGCTTTACGCCTACAGAATCGGGGGCAAATGAAAAACTGTTTTTT.